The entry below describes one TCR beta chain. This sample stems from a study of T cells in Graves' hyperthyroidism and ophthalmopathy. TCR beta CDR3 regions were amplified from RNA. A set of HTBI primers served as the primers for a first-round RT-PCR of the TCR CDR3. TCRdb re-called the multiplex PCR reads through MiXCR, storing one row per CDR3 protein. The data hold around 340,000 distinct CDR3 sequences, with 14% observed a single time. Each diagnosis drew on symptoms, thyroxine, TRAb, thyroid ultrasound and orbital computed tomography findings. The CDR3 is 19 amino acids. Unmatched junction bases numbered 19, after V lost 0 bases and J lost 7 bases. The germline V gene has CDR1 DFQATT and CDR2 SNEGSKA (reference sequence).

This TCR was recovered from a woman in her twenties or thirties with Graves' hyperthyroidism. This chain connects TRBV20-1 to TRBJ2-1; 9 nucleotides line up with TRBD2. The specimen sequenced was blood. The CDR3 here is CSARDAKSVGGRAGNEQFF. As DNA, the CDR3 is TGCAGTGCTAGAGACGCCAAGTCGGTGGGCGGGAGGGCCGGGAATGAGCAGTTCTTC.